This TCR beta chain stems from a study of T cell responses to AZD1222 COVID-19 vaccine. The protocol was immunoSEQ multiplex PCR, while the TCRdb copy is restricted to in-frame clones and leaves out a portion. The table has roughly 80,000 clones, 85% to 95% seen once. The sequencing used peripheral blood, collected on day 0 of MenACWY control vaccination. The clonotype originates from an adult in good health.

CDR3 sequence (DNA): TGTGCCTGGAGGGGACCCGGTGGCAATCAGCCCCAGCATTTT. Translated, it gives CAWRGPGGNQPQHF. The chain recombines TRBV30 with TRBJ1-5, with D possibly matching TRBD1 (5 bases). Germline V gene lookup returns CDR1 GTSNPN and CDR2 SVGIG (reference sequence). V was pared by 3 bases and J by 2 bases, with 11 bases between. The CDR3 is 14 residues long.